These 5 T cell receptor beta chains originate from one sample sequenced in a study of control samples from healthy donors and cancer patients. TCRdb's copy holds only in-frame clones and misses some; the assay was immunoSEQ multiplex PCR. The sample has about 50,000 clones, around 94% seen once. The sample was PBMCs. These receptors were taken from a man between 25 and 39 years old with colorectal cancer.

The CDR3 loop is CASSTVGEQFF. The CDR3 DNA reads TGTGCCAGCAGTACCGTCGGGGAGCAGTTCTTC. The rearrangement links TRBV6-5 to TRBJ2-1; D not resolved. The ends were cut back, 5 bases at V and 10 bases at J, with 9 bases in the middle. The CDR3 totals 11 residues. Germline assignment: CDR1 MNHEY and CDR2 SVGAGI.

V is TRBV19 and J is TRBJ1-5; 8 positions agree with TRBD1. The CDR3 length is 15 residues. Trimming at V came to 6 bases and at J to 1 base, leaving 5 bases not matched to a gene. In germline, CDR1 is LNHDA, CDR2 SQIVND (reference sequence). The CDR3 spells CASSTDRESNQPQHF. The CDR3 DNA reads TGTGCCAGTAGCACGGACAGGGAGAGCAATCAGCCCCAGCATTTT. Full variable domain (missing parts from reference TRBV19 and TRBJ1-5): DGGITQSPKYLFRKEGQNVTLSCEQNLNHDAMYWYRQDPGQGLRLIYYSQIVNDFQKGDIAEGYSVSREKKESFPLTVTSAQKNPTAFYLCASSTDRESNQPQHFGDGTRLSIL.

The chain carries TRBV15 and TRBJ1-3; possible D gene TRBD1, 6 bases. V lost 7 bases and J lost 2, with 15 bases in between. CDR1 LNHNV and CDR2 YYDKDF come from the germline V gene (reference sequence). The CDR3 loop spans 15 amino acids. This CDR3 reads CATTQGQGAGNTIYF. The CDR3 nucleotides are TGTGCCACCACCCAGGGACAAGGCGCTGGAAACACCATATATTTT.

The CDR3 sequence: CASSPGTSGGEQFF. CDR3 in DNA: TGTGCCAGCAGCCCTGGGACTAGCGGGGGGGAGCAGTTCTTC. The chain uses TRBV7-9 and TRBJ2-1; 15 nucleotides line up with TRBD2. The germline CDR1 and CDR2 sequences are SEHNR and FQNEAQ (reference sequence). The junction had 3 bases not matched to a gene; V was cut back by 5 bases and J by 10 bases. The CDR3 is 14 residues long.

The gene calls are TRBV11-2 and TRBJ2-6; D is unclear. This CDR3 spans 18 amino acids. V lost 5 bases, J lost 0 bases, and 17 bases lay in between. Germline V CDR1 and CDR2: SGHAT, FQNNGV. The DNA for the CDR3 is TGTGCCAGCAGCCCACGGACGGGCGGAATCTCTGGGGCCAACGTCCTGACTTTC. Amino acids: CASSPRTGGISGANVLTF.